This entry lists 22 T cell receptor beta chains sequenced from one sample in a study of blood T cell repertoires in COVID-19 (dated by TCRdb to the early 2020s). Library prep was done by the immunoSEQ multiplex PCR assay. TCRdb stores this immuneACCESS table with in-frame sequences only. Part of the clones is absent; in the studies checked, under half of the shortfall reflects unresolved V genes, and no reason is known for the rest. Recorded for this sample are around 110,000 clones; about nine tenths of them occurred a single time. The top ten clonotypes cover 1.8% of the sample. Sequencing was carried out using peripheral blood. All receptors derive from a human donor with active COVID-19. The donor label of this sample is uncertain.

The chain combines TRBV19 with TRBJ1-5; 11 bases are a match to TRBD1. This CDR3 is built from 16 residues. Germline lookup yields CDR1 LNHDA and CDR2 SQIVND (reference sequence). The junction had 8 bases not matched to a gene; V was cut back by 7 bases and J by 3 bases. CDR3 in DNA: TGTGCCAGTACCCGGACAGGGGGCATAGCCAATCAGCCCCAGCATTTT. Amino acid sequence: CASTRTGGIANQPQHF.

In DNA, the CDR3 is TGTGCCAGCAGCCGCACTAGCGGGGGGAACAATGAGCAGTTCTTC. It yields the protein CASSRTSGGNNEQFF. The rearrangement joins TRBV6-5 to TRBJ2-1, with TRBD2 matching over 12 bases. The CDR3 covers 15 residues. Trimming at V came to 6 bases and at J to 5 bases, leaving 5 bases not matched to a gene. Germline V gives CDR1 MNHEY, CDR2 SVGAGI.

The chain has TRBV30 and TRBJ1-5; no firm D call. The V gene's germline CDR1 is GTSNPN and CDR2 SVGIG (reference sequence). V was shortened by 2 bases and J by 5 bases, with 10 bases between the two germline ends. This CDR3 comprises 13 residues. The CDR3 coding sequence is TGTGCCTGGAGTAGCTCAGCGTATCAGCCCCAGCATTTT. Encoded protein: CAWSSSAYQPQHF.

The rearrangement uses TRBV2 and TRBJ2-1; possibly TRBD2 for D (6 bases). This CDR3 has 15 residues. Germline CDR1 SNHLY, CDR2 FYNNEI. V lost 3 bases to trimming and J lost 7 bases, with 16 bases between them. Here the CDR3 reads CASSEGVGGRNEQFF. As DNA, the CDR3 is TGTGCCAGCAGTGAGGGGGTTGGGGGGAGAAATGAGCAGTTCTTC.

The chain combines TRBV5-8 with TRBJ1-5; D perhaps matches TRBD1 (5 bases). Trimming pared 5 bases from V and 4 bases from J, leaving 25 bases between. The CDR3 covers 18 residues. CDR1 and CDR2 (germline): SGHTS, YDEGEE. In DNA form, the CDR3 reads TGTGCCAGCAGTGATTCGGTTATAGCAGGGTCTAAGAATCAGCCCCAGCATTTT. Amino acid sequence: CASSDSVIAGSKNQPQHF.

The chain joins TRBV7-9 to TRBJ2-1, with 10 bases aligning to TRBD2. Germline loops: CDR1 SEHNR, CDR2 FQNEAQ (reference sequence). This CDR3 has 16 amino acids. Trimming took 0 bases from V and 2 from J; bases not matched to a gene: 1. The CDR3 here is CASSLALAGAYNEQFF. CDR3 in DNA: TGTGCCAGCAGCTTAGCCCTAGCGGGGGCCTACAATGAGCAGTTCTTC. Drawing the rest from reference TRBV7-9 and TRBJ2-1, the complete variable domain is DTGVSQNPRHKITKRGQNVTFRCDPISEHNRLYWYRQTLGQGPEFLTYFQNEAQLEKSRLLSDRFSAERPKGSFSTLEIQRTEQGDSAMYLCASSLALAGAYNEQFFGPGTRLTVL.

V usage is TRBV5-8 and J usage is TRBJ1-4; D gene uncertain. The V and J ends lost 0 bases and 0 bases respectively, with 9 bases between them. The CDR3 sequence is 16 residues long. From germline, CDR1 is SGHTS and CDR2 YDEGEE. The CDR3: CASSLGRVATNEKLFF. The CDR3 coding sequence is TGTGCCAGCAGCTTGGGGAGGGTCGCAACTAATGAAAAACTGTTTTTT.

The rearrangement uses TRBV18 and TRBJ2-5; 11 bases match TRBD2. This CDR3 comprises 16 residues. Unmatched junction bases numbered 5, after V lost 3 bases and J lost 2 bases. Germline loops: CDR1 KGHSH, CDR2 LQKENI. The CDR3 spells CASSPPLAGVQETQYF. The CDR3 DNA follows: TGTGCCAGCTCACCCCCACTAGCGGGGGTGCAAGAGACCCAGTACTTC.

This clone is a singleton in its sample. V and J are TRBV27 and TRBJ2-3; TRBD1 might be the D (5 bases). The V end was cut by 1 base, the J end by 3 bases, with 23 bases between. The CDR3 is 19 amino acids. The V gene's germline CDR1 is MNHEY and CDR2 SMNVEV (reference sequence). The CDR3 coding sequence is TGTGCCAGCAGTTTATTTCCAGGGTATCAGTCTAGGGGAACAGATACGCAGTATTTT. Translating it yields CASSLFPGYQSRGTDTQYF.

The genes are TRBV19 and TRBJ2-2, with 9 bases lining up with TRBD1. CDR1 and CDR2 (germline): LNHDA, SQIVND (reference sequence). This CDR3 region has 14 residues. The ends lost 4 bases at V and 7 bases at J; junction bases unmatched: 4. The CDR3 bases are TGTGCCAGTAGTACCGACAGGGGGATCGGGGAGCTGTTTTTT. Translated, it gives CASSTDRGIGELFF.

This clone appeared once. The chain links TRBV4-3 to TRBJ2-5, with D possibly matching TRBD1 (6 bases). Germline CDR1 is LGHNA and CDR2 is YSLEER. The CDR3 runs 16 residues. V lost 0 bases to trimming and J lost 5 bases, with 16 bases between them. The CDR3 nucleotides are TGCGCCAGCAGCCAAGATCCCGGGACAATGGGGGAGACCCAGTACTTC. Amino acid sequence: CASSQDPGTMGETQYF.

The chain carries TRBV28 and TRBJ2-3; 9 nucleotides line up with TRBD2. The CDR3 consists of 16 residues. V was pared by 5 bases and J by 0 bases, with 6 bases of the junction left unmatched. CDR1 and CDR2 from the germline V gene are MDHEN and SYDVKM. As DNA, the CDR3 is TGTGCCAGCAGTGGCAGCGGGGGGTATAGCACAGATACGCAGTATTTT. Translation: CASSGSGGYSTDTQYF.

For the CDR3, the DNA is TGTGCCAGCAGTTTTTGGAGCTCCTACAATGAGCAGTTCTTC. This encodes CASSFWSSYNEQFF. The chain links TRBV27 to TRBJ2-1; D ambiguous. With 3 bases removed from V and 0 bases from J, the gap between germline ends came to 6 bases. Germline V gives CDR1 MNHEY, CDR2 SMNVEV (reference sequence). This CDR3 has 14 residues.

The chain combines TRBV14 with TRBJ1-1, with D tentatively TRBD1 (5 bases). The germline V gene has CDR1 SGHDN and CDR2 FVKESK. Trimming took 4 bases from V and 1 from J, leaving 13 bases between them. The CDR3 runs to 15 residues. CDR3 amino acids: CASSLTGRANTEAFF. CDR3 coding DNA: TGTGCCAGCAGCCTAACAGGAAGAGCGAACACTGAAGCTTTCTTT.

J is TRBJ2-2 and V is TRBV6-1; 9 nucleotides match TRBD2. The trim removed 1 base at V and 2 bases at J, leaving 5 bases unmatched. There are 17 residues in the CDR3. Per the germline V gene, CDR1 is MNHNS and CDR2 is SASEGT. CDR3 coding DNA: TGTGCCAGCAGTGAAGTCCTAGCGGGGATTAACACCGGGGAGCTGTTTTTT. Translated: CASSEVLAGINTGELFF.

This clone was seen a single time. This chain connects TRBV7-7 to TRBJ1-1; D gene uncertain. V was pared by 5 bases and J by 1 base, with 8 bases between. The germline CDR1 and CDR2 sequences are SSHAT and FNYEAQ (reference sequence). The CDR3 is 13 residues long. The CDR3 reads CASSLSSNTEAFF. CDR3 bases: TGTGCCAGCAGCCTATCATCGAACACTGAAGCTTTCTTT.

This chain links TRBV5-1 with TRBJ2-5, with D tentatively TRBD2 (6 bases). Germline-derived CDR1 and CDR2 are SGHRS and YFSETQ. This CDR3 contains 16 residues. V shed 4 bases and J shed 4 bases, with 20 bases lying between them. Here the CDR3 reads CASSRIGPLGGETQYF. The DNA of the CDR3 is TGCGCCAGCAGCCGGATTGGACCCTTGGGGGGAGAGACCCAGTACTTC.

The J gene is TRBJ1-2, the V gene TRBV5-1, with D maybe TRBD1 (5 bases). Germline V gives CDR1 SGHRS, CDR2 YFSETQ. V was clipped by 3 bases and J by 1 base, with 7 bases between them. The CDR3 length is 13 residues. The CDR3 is CASSSGINYGYTF. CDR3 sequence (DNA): TGCGCCAGCAGCTCAGGGATTAACTATGGCTACACCTTC.

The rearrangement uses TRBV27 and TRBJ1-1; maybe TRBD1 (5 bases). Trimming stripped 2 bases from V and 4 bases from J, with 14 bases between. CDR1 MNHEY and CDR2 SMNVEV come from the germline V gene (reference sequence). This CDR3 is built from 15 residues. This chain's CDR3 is CASSLVSGVGTEAFF. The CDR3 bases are TGTGCCAGCAGTTTAGTATCGGGGGTGGGCACTGAAGCTTTCTTT.

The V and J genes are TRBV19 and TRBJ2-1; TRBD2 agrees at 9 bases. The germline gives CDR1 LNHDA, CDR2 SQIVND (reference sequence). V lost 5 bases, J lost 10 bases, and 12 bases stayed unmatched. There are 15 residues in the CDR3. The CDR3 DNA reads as TGTGCCAGTAGTTATCTCCAGCGGGGGGAATTGGAGCAGTTCTTC. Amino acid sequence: CASSYLQRGELEQFF.

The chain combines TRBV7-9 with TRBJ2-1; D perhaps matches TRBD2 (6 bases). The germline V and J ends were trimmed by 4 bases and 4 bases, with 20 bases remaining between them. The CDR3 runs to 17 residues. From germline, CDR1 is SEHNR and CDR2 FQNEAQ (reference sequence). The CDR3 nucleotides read TGTGCCAGCAGCTCAACTAGTCCGGGACTGATATACAATGAGCAGTTCTTC. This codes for CASSSTSPGLIYNEQFF.

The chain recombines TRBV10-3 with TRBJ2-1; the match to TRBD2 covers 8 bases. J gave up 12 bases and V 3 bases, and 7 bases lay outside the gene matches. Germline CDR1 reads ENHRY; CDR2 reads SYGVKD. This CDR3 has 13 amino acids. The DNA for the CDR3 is TGTGCCATCAGTGATGGACTAGCCAGGTCGCAGTTCTTC. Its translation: CAISDGLARSQFF.